The entry below describes one TCR beta chain. Its target antigen remains unknown. No quality values exist for individual bases; no much larger clone is one base distant. This sample is drawn from a study of blood T cell repertoires in COVID-19 (dated by TCRdb to the early 2020s). Study-wide context: The collaborator samples originated in the United States, Italy and Spain and spanned the acute and convalescent phases of COVID-19. The prospective study material was composed of cDNA or gDNA derived from T cells, B-cell-depleted T cells, or PBMCs. Deeply sampled blood TCRbeta repertoires from subjects exposed to, actively infected with, or recovered from COVID-19 were included in the dataset. A freely available public database, intended as a resource for researchers studying the immune response to SARS-CoV-2, is where the repertoires were released. Samples came from the ongoing ImmuneRACE study (first 160 participants) plus 1,254 subjects from 6 global collaborators. The sample metadata nearly always contained a de-identified subject ID, COVID-19 status, age in years and sex. Where available, HLA class I and class II types were obtained from metadata supplied by the sample provider rather than from assay-based typing. The paper as a whole reports these results and caveats: The amount of clinical and demographic metadata varied by source and participant and was provided uncurated.

Another Seattle source contributed samples from volunteer blood donors who had recovered from COVID-19. Collaborating institutions collected whole blood in K2EDTA tubes following their own protocols. For TCRbeta analysis, collaborator samples were shipped as frozen whole blood, as isolated PBMCs, or as DNA extracted from either sample type. The immunoSEQ Assay, a bias-controlled multiplex PCR, was used to amplify TCRbeta CDR3 regions from genomic DNA. In the original analysis: The number of nucleated cells in each sample was estimated from the amplification of reference gene primers within the assay. Sequence reads were collapsed and filtered to measure the absolute abundance of every unique TCRbeta CDR3 rearrangement. For each sample, productive Simpson clonality was calculated as the square root of Simpson's diversity index over productive rearrangements. Held by TCRdb, this immuneACCESS table contains in-frame sequences only and omits some clones. Under half of the omission traces to an unresolved V gene where checked; the cause of the rest is unknown. The DNA gave D and trimming, while V, J and clone size come from that table. This sample has 200,000 to 250,000 clones in its table, and approximately 82% of those were observed once. In total, the top ten clones hold around 2% of the sample.

The V end loses 4 bases and the J end loses 3 bases, and a stretch of 14 bases separates them. In the germline V gene, CDR1 corresponds to SGHNT and CDR2 to YENEEA. The CDR3 sequence holds 15 residues, the cysteine and phenylalanine included. The only DNA kept is the CDR3, 45 bases in frame from the first base. The sequence was obtained from a man aged 25 to 45 who had recovered from COVID-19. The chain uses TRBV11-3 and TRBJ2-3, with no confident D gene call. Sequencing was done on a sample of peripheral blood. CDR3 loop: CASSSGLGWTDTQYF. The nucleotides are TGTGCCAGCAGCTCGGGTCTAGGATGGACAGATACGCAGTATTTT.